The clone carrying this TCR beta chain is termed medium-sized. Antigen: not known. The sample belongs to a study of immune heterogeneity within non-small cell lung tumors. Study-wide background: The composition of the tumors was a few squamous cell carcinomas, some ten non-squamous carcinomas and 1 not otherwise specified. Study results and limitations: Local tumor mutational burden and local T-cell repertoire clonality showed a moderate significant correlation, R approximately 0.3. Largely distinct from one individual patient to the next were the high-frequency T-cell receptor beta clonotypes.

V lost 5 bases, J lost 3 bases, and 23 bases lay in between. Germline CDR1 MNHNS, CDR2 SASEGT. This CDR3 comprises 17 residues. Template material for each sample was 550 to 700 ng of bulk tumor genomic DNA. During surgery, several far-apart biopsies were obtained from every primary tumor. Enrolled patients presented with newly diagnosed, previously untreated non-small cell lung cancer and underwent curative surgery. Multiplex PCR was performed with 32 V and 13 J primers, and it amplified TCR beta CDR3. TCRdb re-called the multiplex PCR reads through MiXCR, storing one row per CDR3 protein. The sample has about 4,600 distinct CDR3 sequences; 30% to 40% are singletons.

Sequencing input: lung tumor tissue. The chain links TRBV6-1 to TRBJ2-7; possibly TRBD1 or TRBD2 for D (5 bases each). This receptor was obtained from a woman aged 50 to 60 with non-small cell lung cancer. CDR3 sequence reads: CASSPNQRQWGFYEQYF. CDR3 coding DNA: TGTGCCAGCAGTCCGAATCAACGACAGTGGGGGTTCTACGAGCAGTACTTC.